The entry that follows covers one TCR beta chain sequence. CDR3 size: 14 residues. V gave up 6 bases and J gave up 4 bases, with 15 bases separating them. CDR1 MDHEN and CDR2 SYDVKM come from the germline V gene. The data derive from a study of OX40 agonist ivuxolimab in advanced cancers. The data were produced by immunoSEQ multiplex PCR, yet TCRdb's version contains in-frame clones alone and is incomplete. Among tens of thousands of clones, 65% to 90% were seen once, and the ten largest hold around 2%. The chain uses TRBV28 and TRBJ2-5; unclear D gene. The sequence was obtained from an adult with an advanced solid tumor such as melanoma, head and neck, liver or kidney cancer. The material was CD4+ or CD8+ T cells sorted from blood, obtained in a trial of the OX40 agonist ivuxolimab. The DNA for the CDR3 is TGTGCCAGCAGGACAAGTTTTGGGCGAGAGACCCAGTACTTC. Amino acid sequence: CASRTSFGRETQYF.